Presented here are 9 T cell receptor beta chains from one specimen sequenced in a study of T cells in Graves' hyperthyroidism and ophthalmopathy (dated by TCRdb to the late 2010s). The library was generated by multiplex PCR. The instrument given in TCRdb is Illumina HiSeq 2000. The TCR beta CDR3 regions were amplified from the RNA transcripts. For the first round of RT-PCR on the TCR CDR3, the HTBI primer set was used together with the Qiagen OneStep RT-PCR kit. The public reads were reprocessed in TCRdb via fastp at Q25 and MiXCR, keeping in-frame beta chains. Here each entry gathers all rows of one CDR3 protein and keeps the most common genes and DNA. This sample is represented by about 570,000 distinct CDR3 sequences; roughly 50% of them were singletons. The leading ten clones occupy around 19% of the sample. The sample consisted of peripheral blood or thyroid tissue (not recorded which). These receptors were obtained from an adult woman with Graves' disease, either hyperthyroidism or ophthalmopathy (not recorded which).

This clonotype was seen many times. The CDR3 region has the DNA TGTGCCAGCAGGATGGGAACAGAAGCTTTCTTT. It specifies CASRMGTEAFF. The chain uses TRBV12-3 or TRBV12-4 and TRBJ1-1; D unclear. This CDR3 spans 11 amino acids. V was cut by 6 bases and J by 8 bases, with 10 bases left in between.

V usage is TRBV25-1 and J usage is TRBJ1-3; D is unresolved. Trimming took off 4 bases at V and 4 bases at J, with 20 bases between the two ends. The CDR3 totals 17 residues. Germline V gene sequence: CDR1 MGHDK, CDR2 SYGVNS. The CDR3 sequence: CASSGPGPQTRGNTIYF. The CDR3 nucleotides read TGTGCCAGCAGTGGACCGGGCCCCCAAACGAGAGGAAACACCATATATTTT.

This clonotype has just a few counts. The V call is TRBV5-1, the J call TRBJ1-1; 7 positions agree with TRBD1. CDR3 length: 14 residues. Germline-derived CDR1 and CDR2 are SGHRS and YFSETQ. The V gene end was trimmed by 5 bases and the J gene end by 1 base; junction bases not matched to a gene: 5. CDR3 in amino acids: CASRPTGRNTEAFF. As DNA, the CDR3 is TGCGCCAGCAGACCGACAGGGCGGAACACTGAAGCTTTCTTT.

This sequence joins TRBV7-8 and TRBJ1-6, with a possible D match to TRBD1 (6 bases). The V and J ends lost 4 bases and 13 bases respectively, with 17 bases between them. Germline lookup yields CDR1 SGHVS and CDR2 FQNEAQ. CDR3 length: 14 residues. This chain's CDR3 is CASSYRDTAGPLHF. The CDR3 DNA follows: TGTGCCAGCAGCTACAGGGACACCGCAGGGCCCCTCCACTTT.

The sample holds many counts of this clonotype. V usage is TRBV4-1 and J usage is TRBJ2-7, with a possible D match to TRBD1 (6 bases). Germline V gene sequence: CDR1 MGHRA, CDR2 YSYEKL. The CDR3 loop spans 14 amino acids. V gave up 0 bases and J gave up 3 bases, with 9 bases separating them. In DNA, the CDR3 is TGCGCCAGCAGCCAAGAGGACAGTCACTACGAGCAGTACTTC. Its translation: CASSQEDSHYEQYF.

The sample holds a few counts of this clonotype. The chain is built from TRBV7-9 and TRBJ2-7; 14 bases align to TRBD2. The CDR3 loop spans 16 amino acids. From germline, CDR1 is SEHNR and CDR2 FQNEAQ (reference sequence). V trimming: 6 bases; J trimming: 2 bases; junction bases outside the gene matches: 6. CDR3 coding DNA: TGTGCCAGCAGTTCCGGGACTAGCGGGAGACCCTACGAGCAGTACTTC. Its protein is CASSSGTSGRPYEQYF.

In this sample, this clonotype turned up many times. The chain uses TRBV25-1 and TRBJ2-2; the D gene is possibly TRBD1 (5 bases). The CDR3 sequence is 15 residues long. Trimming shortened V by 10 bases and J by 0 bases, and 15 bases separated the two germline ends. Germline CDR1 is MGHDK and CDR2 is SYGVNS. CDR3 loop: CATSPRQSNTGELFF. In DNA form, the CDR3 reads TGTGCCACCTCTCCCAGACAGTCGAACACCGGGGAGCTGTTTTTT.

Comments on this clonotype: The conserved final phenylalanine or tryptophan is absent from the CDR3, which likely points to a read error. This chain connects TRBV20-1 to TRBJ1-2; TRBD1 matches at 8 bases. The CDR3 runs 14 residues. The V and J ends lost 1 base and 6 bases, in that order; junction bases with no gene match: 7. The germline CDR1 and CDR2 sequences are DFQATT and SNEGSKA (reference sequence). CDR3 nucleotide sequence: TGCAGTGCTAGAGGACAGGGGAGGACCCATGGCTACACCCTC. Translated, it gives CSARGQGRTHGYTL.

The chain uses TRBV19 and TRBJ1-2; D is undetermined. Germline CDR1 reads LNHDA; CDR2 reads SQIVND (reference sequence). The CDR3 has 16 amino acids. Trimming cost V 5 bases and J 2 bases, with 18 bases left between them. CDR3 DNA sequence: TGTGCCAGTAGTGACCCGACACAAAGGTGGAACTATGGCTACACCTTC. Translation: CASSDPTQRWNYGYTF.